Below are 24 T cell receptor beta chains sequenced from a single sample in a study of cytomegalovirus exposure and HLA in healthy donors (TCRdb year 2017). Library preparation used the immunoSEQ multiplex PCR assay. A mixture of 60 forward primers for TCR Vbeta segments and 13 reverse primers for TCR Jbeta segments was used in the multiplex PCR. What TCRdb holds here is the immuneACCESS table cut down to in-frame rearrangements. Part of the clones is not present; checked against another copy, under half of the missing clones reflect an unresolved V gene, and the others are unexplained. For this sample there are some 150,000 clones; 65% to 80% appear just once. Approximately 4.5% of the sample is taken by the ten largest. The sequenced sample consisted of PBMCs. These receptor sequences come from a man aged 35-49 years in good health and CMV-seronegative.

The gene calls are TRBV10-3 and TRBJ2-2; no reliable D call. The CDR3 consists of 16 residues. CDR1 is ENHRY, CDR2 SYGVKD, per germline. V was clipped by 0 bases and J by 1 base, with 9 bases between them. This CDR3 is CAISESTAGNTGELFF. DNA of the CDR3: TGTGCCATCAGTGAGTCGACGGCAGGGAACACCGGGGAGCTGTTTTTT.

This sequence joins TRBV28 and TRBJ1-5; 9 nucleotides align to TRBD1. This CDR3 comprises 16 residues. The V gene's germline CDR1 is MDHEN and CDR2 SYDVKM. V dropped 1 base and J dropped 9; count of bases not matched to a gene: 10. The CDR3 sequence: CASSLSGQGDLWPQHF. For the CDR3, the DNA is TGTGCCAGCAGTTTATCGGGACAGGGTGATCTTTGGCCCCAGCATTTT.

This chain connects TRBV5-4 to TRBJ2-5; possibly TRBD2 for D (5 bases). Gene TRBJ2-7 matches the end of the DNA better, so the J call may be wrong. CDR1 and CDR2 (germline): SGHNT, YYREEE (reference sequence). CDR3 length: 13 amino acids. The CDR3 here is CASSLVGGYEQYF. Here the CDR3 DNA reads TGTGCCAGCAGCTTGGTGGGCGGGTACGAGCAGTACTTC.

The V and J genes are TRBV10-3 and TRBJ1-1, with D maybe TRBD1 (5 bases). Trimming removed 2 bases at V and 11 bases at J, with 12 bases between. Germline lookup yields CDR1 ENHRY and CDR2 SYGVKD. This CDR3 is 12 amino acids long. The CDR3 bases are TGTGCCATCAGTGAGCAGGGAGGGATGGCTTTCTTT. It yields the protein CAISEQGGMAFF.

J is TRBJ2-5 and V is TRBV7-2; D is perhaps TRBD2 (7 bases). The CDR3 contains 14 residues. V lost 4 bases and J lost 10, with 19 bases in between. The V gene's germline CDR1 is SGHTA and CDR2 FQGNSA. DNA of the CDR3: TGTGCCAGCAGCTCGGGGGGCGGCGTAGGTAGCCAGTACTTC. It yields the protein CASSSGGGVGSQYF. Together with reference TRBV7-2 and TRBJ2-5, the CDR3 gives the full variable domain: GAGVSQSPSNKVTEKGKDVELRCDPISGHTALYWYRQSLGQGLEFLIYFQGNSAPDKSGLPSDRFSAERTGGSVSTLTIQRTQQEDSAVYLCASSSGGGVGSQYFGPGTRLLVL.

This rearrangement joins TRBV5-1 to TRBJ2-7; TRBD2 matches at 8 bases. The CDR3 is 14 residues long. The germline CDR1 and CDR2 sequences are SGHRS and YFSETQ. J was trimmed by 2 bases and V by 5 bases; bases with no gene match: 6. The CDR3 bases are TGCGCCAGCAGTTCGGGGGGGGATACCTACGAGCAGTACTTC. The encoded protein is CASSSGGDTYEQYF.

This chain links TRBV4-2 with TRBJ2-5; the match to TRBD2 covers 7 bases. Matching the DNA end better, TRBJ2-7 makes the J call doubtful. Per germline, CDR1 LGHNA and CDR2 YNFKEQ. The CDR3 length is 14 residues. The CDR3 sequence: CASSVYGGIYEQYF. DNA for the CDR3: TGTGCCAGCAGCGTATACGGGGGGATCTACGAGCAGTACTTC.

J is TRBJ2-7 and V is TRBV11-2; 8 bases fit TRBD2. The germline V gene encodes CDR1 SGHAT and CDR2 FQNNGV. J gave up 3 bases and V 1 base, and 5 bases lay outside the gene matches. The CDR3 is 15 amino acids. CDR3 nucleotides: TGTGCCAGCAGCTTAGGTTCGCGGGGGGACTACGAGCAGTACTTC. It is translated as CASSLGSRGDYEQYF.

This clone was detected a few times. The J gene is TRBJ1-1, the V gene TRBV7-3, with D possibly being TRBD1 (6 bases). The CDR3 is 13 residues long. Per the germline V gene, CDR1 is SGHTA and CDR2 is FQGTGA. The V end lost 1 base, the J end lost 5 bases, and 8 bases lay between the germline ends. CDR3 nucleotide sequence: TGTGCCAGCAGCTTAAATACAGGGACTGAAGCTTTCTTT. Encoded protein: CASSLNTGTEAFF.

CDR3: CASSRQGAVQAFF. In DNA form, the CDR3 reads TGCGCCAGCAGCAGACAGGGGGCAGTTCAAGCTTTCTTT. The chain is built from TRBV5-1 and TRBJ1-1; 10 bases agree with TRBD1. Trimming cost V 4 bases and J 9 bases; bases outside gene matches: 6. There are 13 residues in the CDR3. CDR1 and CDR2 from the germline V gene are SGHRS and YFSETQ.

This clone was counted only a few times. The chain couples TRBV19 to TRBJ2-6; 7 nucleotides agree with TRBD2. This CDR3 contains 15 residues. The germline V gene encodes CDR1 LNHDA and CDR2 SQIVND (reference sequence). J lost 2 bases, V lost 3 bases, and 1 base had no gene match. Here the CDR3 reads CASSMGGTGANVLTF. The CDR3 DNA reads as TGTGCCAGTAGTATGGGGGGGACTGGGGCCAACGTCCTGACTTTC.

The chain joins TRBV5-1 to TRBJ2-7; 9 bases are a match to TRBD1. Germline V gene sequence: CDR1 SGHRS, CDR2 YFSETQ. The ends lost 0 bases at V and 6 bases at J; junction bases unmatched: 4. This CDR3 has 14 residues. The DNA of the CDR3 is TGCGCCAGCAGCTTGGACAGGGGGCCAGGCGAGCAGTACTTC. Protein product: CASSLDRGPGEQYF.

In its sample, this clone was seen once. The chain carries TRBV7-2 and TRBJ2-1, with TRBD2 identical over 9 bases. Trimming took 5 bases from V and 6 from J; bases not matched to a gene: 11. The V gene's germline CDR1 is SGHTA and CDR2 FQGNSA. This CDR3 spans 16 amino acids. CDR3: CASSLLLAGGLNEQFF. The CDR3 region has the DNA TGTGCCAGCAGCCTCCTACTGGCGGGGGGGCTCAATGAGCAGTTCTTC.

The CDR3 DNA reads TGTGCCAGCAGTTTGGGACTTTCCTCCTACAATGAGCAGTTCTTC. This encodes CASSLGLSSYNEQFF. The chain combines TRBV6-6 with TRBJ2-1; maybe TRBD2 (6 bases). The CDR3 contains 15 residues. V was pared by 4 bases and J by 0 bases, with 10 bases between. Germline assignment: CDR1 MNHNY and CDR2 SVGAGI (reference sequence).

CDR3 in amino acids: CASSPRAGADTQYF. CDR3 coding DNA: TGTGCCAGCAGCCCTAGGGCGGGGGCCGATACGCAGTATTTT. The chain couples TRBV9 to TRBJ2-3, with D tentatively TRBD2 (7 bases). CDR3 length: 14 amino acids. CDR1 and CDR2 from the germline V gene are SGDLS and YYNGEE. With 4 bases removed from V and 6 bases from J, the gap between germline ends came to 15 bases.

V and J are TRBV30 and TRBJ2-2, with 8 bases aligning to TRBD1. Germline CDR1 and CDR2: GTSNPN and SVGIG (reference sequence). With 1 base clipped from V and 6 bases from J, the junction kept 7 bases outside the gene matches. This CDR3 has 15 residues. The CDR3: CAWSGGQVGAGELFF. The CDR3 DNA is TGTGCCTGGAGTGGGGGACAGGTCGGTGCCGGGGAGCTGTTTTTT. The full variable domain, in which reference TRBV30 and TRBJ2-2 provide the parts outside the CDR3, is SQTIHQWPATLVQPVGSPLSLECTVEGTSNPNLYWYRQAAGRGLQLLFYSVGIGQISSEVPQNLSASRPQDRQFILSSKKLLLSDSGFYLCAWSGGQVGAGELFFGEGSRLTVL.

The genes are TRBV27 and TRBJ2-7; D unclear. Trimming stripped 4 bases from V and 4 bases from J, with 5 bases between. The CDR3 loop spans 11 amino acids. Germline CDR1 is MNHEY and CDR2 is SMNVEV (reference sequence). The CDR3 DNA is TGTGCCAGCAGTTCCTTTTACGAGCAGTACTTC. Residues: CASSSFYEQYF.

The genes are TRBV27 and TRBJ2-7, with 9 bases fitting TRBD1. The CDR3 has 17 residues. Germline V gene data show CDR1 as MNHEY and CDR2 as SMNVEV (reference sequence). V dropped 2 bases and J dropped 2; count of bases not matched to a gene: 10. The CDR3 protein is CASSLRIPGQGAYEQYF. CDR3 bases: TGTGCCAGCAGTTTAAGGATTCCGGGACAGGGAGCCTACGAGCAGTACTTC.

In its sample, this clone was seen once. V usage is TRBV30 and J usage is TRBJ2-4; D unclear. This CDR3 contains 15 residues. V was trimmed by 2 bases and J by 8 bases, leaving 19 bases between them. Germline loops: CDR1 GTSNPN, CDR2 SVGIG (reference sequence). CDR3 DNA: TGTGCCTGGAGTTCTGACCCCGTTGTAGGAGACATTCAGTACTTC. Translated, it gives CAWSSDPVVGDIQYF. Variable domain in full (rest from reference TRBV30 and TRBJ2-4): SQTIHQWPATLVQPVGSPLSLECTVEGTSNPNLYWYRQAAGRGLQLLFYSVGIGQISSEVPQNLSASRPQDRQFILSSKKLLLSDSGFYLCAWSSDPVVGDIQYFGAGTRLSVL.

This chain's CDR3 is CASSYSNAGRVEQYF. The CDR3 DNA sequence: TGTGCCAGCAGTTACTCAAACGCCGGGAGGGTCGAGCAGTACTTC. The chain combines TRBV6-6 with TRBJ2-7; TRBD2 matches at 8 bases. Trimming cost V 0 bases and J 6 bases; bases outside gene matches: 7. The CDR3 has 15 amino acids. Germline-derived CDR1 and CDR2 are MNHNY and SVGAGI (reference sequence).

The V gene is TRBV9, the J gene TRBJ1-1, with D perhaps matching TRBD1 (5 bases). V was cut by 5 bases and J by 1 base, with 21 bases left in between. This CDR3 comprises 17 residues. Germline CDR1 is SGDLS and CDR2 is YYNGEE. The CDR3: CASRDKGINGGNTEAFF. The CDR3 DNA reads TGTGCCAGCAGAGACAAAGGGATTAACGGGGGGAACACTGAAGCTTTCTTT.

The chain links TRBV7-9 to TRBJ1-1; D unclear. V was pared by 0 bases and J by 0 bases, with 8 bases between. The CDR3 contains 15 residues. CDR1 and CDR2 from the germline V gene are SEHNR and FQNEAQ (reference sequence). CDR3 in DNA: TGTGCCAGCAGCTTAGCAGGGAGCCTGAACACTGAAGCTTTCTTT. As protein: CASSLAGSLNTEAFF.

The V gene is TRBV6-5, the J gene TRBJ2-1; perhaps TRBD2 as D (5 bases). CDR1 and CDR2 from the germline V gene are MNHEY and SVGAGI. The CDR3 extends over 14 amino acids. The V gene lost 5 bases and the J gene lost 0 bases, with 8 bases spanning the gap. The CDR3 nucleotides read TGTGCCAGCAGTCCGGGAAGCTCCTACAATGAGCAGTTCTTC. This translates into CASSPGSSYNEQFF.

This chain connects TRBV10-1 to TRBJ1-2; D possibly corresponds to TRBD1 (5 bases). Looked up from germline, CDR1 is WNHNN and CDR2 is SYGVQD (reference sequence). CDR3 length equals 14 residues. V lost 0 bases to trimming and J lost 8 bases, with 13 bases between them. CDR3 sequence: CASSESVRGGGYTF. The CDR3 bases are TGCGCCAGCAGTGAGTCGGTAAGGGGAGGCGGCTACACCTTC.